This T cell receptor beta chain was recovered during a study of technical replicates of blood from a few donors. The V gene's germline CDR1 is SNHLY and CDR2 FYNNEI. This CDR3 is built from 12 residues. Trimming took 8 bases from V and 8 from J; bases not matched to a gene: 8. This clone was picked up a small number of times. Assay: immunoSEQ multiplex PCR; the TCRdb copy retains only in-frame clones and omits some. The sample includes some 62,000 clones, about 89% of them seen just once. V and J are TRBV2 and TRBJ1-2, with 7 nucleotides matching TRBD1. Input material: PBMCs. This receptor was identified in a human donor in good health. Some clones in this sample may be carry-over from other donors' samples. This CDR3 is CASLRQGYGYTF. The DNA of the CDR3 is TGTGCCAGCCTCAGACAGGGCTACGGCTACACCTTC. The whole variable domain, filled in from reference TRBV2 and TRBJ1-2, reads EPEVTQTPSHQVTQMGQEVILRCVPISNHLYFYWYRQILGQKVEFLVSFYNNEISEKSEIFDDQFSVERPDGSNFTLKIRSTKLEDSAMYFCASLRQGYGYTFGSGTRLTVV.